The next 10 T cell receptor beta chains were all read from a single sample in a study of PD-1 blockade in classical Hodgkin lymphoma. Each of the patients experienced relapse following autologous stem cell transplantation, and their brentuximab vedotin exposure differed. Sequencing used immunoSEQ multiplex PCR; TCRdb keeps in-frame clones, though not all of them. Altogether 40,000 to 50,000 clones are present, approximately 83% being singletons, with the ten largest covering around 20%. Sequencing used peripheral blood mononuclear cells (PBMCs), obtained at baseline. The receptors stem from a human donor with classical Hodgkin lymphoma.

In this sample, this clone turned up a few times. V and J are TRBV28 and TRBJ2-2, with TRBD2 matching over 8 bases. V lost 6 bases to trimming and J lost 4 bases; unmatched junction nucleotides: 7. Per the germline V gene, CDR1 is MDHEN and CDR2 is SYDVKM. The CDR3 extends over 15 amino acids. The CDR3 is CASSPVAGSTGELFF. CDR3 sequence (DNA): TGTGCCAGCAGCCCCGTAGCGGGAAGCACCGGGGAGCTGTTTTTT.

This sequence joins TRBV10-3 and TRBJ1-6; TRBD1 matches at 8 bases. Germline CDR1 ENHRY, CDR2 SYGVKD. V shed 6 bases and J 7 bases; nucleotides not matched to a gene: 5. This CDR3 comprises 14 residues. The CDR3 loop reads CAISQDRGNSPLHF. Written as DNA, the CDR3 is TGTGCCATCAGCCAAGACAGGGGAAATTCACCCCTCCACTTT.

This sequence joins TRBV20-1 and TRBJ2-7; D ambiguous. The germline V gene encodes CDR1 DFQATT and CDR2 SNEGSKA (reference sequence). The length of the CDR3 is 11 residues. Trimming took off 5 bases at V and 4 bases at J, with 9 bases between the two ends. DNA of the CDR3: TGCAGTGCTTTAAAAAGATACGAGCAGTACTTC. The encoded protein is CSALKRYEQYF.

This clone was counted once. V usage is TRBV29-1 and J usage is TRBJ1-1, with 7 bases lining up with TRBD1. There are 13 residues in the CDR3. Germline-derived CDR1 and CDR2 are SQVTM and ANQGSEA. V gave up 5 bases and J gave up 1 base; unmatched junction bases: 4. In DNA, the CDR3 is TGCAGCGTTAGACGACAGGGGAACACTGAAGCTTTCTTT. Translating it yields CSVRRQGNTEAFF. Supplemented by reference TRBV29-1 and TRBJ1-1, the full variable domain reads SAVISQKPSRDICQRGTSLTIQCQVDSQVTMMFWYRQQPGQSLTLIATANQGSEATYESGFVIDKFPISRPNLTFSTLTVSNMSPEDSSIYLCSVRRQGNTEAFFGQGTRLTVV.

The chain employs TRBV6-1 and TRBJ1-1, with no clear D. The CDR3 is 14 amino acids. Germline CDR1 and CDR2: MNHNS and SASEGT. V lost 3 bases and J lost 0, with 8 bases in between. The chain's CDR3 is CASSDSIMNTEAFF. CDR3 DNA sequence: TGTGCCAGCAGTGACTCCATCATGAACACTGAAGCTTTCTTT.

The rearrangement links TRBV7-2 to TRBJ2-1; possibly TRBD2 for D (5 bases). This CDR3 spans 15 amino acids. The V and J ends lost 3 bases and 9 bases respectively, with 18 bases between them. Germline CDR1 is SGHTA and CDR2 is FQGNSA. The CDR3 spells CASSLGADPTSEQFF. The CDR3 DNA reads TGTGCCAGCAGCTTGGGAGCGGACCCCACGAGTGAGCAGTTCTTC.

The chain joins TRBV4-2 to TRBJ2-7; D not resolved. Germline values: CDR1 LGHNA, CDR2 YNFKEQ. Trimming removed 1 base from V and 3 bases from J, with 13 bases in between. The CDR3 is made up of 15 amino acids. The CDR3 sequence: CASSQAWEVDYEQYF. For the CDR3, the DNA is TGTGCCAGCAGCCAAGCGTGGGAAGTGGACTACGAGCAGTACTTC.

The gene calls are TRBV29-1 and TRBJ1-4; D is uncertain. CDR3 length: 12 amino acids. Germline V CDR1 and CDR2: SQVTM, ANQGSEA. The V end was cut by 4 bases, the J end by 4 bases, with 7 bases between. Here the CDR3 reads CSVVEGNEKLFF. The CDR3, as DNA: TGCAGCGTTGTAGAGGGTAATGAAAAACTGTTTTTT.

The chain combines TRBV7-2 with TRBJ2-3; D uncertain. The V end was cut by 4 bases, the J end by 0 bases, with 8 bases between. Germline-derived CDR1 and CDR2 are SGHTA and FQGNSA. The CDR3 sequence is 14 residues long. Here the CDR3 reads CASSSIASTDTQYF. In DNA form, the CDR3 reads TGTGCCAGCAGCTCTATTGCTAGCACAGATACGCAGTATTTT.

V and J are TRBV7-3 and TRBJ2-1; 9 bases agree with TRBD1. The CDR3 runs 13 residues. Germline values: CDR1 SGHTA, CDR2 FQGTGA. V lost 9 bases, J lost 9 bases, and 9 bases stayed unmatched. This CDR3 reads CASSGTGLSEQFF. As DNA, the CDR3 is TGTGCCAGTTCCGGGACAGGGCTGTCTGAGCAGTTCTTC.